The next 30 T cell receptor beta chains were all read from a single sample in a study of shared clonotypes between healthy human individuals. Profiling relied on immunoSEQ multiplex PCR, and the TCRdb table lists in-frame clones only, not all of them. Of 1,500,000 or so clones detected, more than 95% appear once; the ten largest clones hold over 1%. Input material: naive CD4+ T cells sorted from blood. The subset is: CD45RA+ positively selected. All receptors come from a young man in good health.

The genes are TRBV18 and TRBJ1-3, with D perhaps TRBD1 (5 bases). Germline assignment: CDR1 KGHSH and CDR2 LQKENI. The CDR3 runs to 19 residues. V was pared by 3 bases and J by 0 bases, with 21 bases between. CDR3 sequence (DNA): TGTGCCAGCTCACCCAGGTCAGGGCGTGAGTTCTCCTCTGGAAACACCATATATTTT. It translates to CASSPRSGREFSSGNTIYF. Combining the CDR3 with reference TRBV18 and TRBJ1-3 gives the whole variable domain NAGVMQNPRHLVRRRGQEARLRCSPMKGHSHVYWYRQLPEEGLKFMVYLQKENIIDESGMPKERFSAEFPKEGPSILRIQQVVRGDSAAYFCASSPRSGREFSSGNTIYFGEGSWLTVV.

This chain links TRBV10-3 with TRBJ1-1; D gene uncertain. Trimming left V 6 bases short and J 1 base short, with 9 bases between. This CDR3 is 13 amino acids long. Germline assignment: CDR1 ENHRY and CDR2 SYGVKD. CDR3 nucleotide sequence: TGTGCCATCAGGAAGGAGGGGAACACTGAAGCTTTCTTT. Its translation is CAIRKEGNTEAFF.

The CDR3 DNA sequence: TGTGCCAGCAGCTTGGCCAGACTTATAGAGACCCAGTACTTC. It encodes CASSLARLIETQYF. The chain is built from TRBV5-4 and TRBJ2-5; D ambiguous. Germline CDR1 and CDR2: SGHNT and YYREEE (reference sequence). V was clipped by 0 bases and J by 4 bases, with 10 bases between them. The CDR3 consists of 14 residues. Variable domain in full (rest from reference TRBV5-4 and TRBJ2-5): ETGVTQSPTHLIKTRGQQVTLRCSSQSGHNTVSWYQQALGQGPQFIFQYYREEENGRGNFPPRFSGLQFPNYSSELNVNALELDDSALYLCASSLARLIETQYFGPGTRLLVL.

This clone appeared once. The gene calls are TRBV27 and TRBJ2-3; TRBD2 matches 10 bases. The CDR3 has 14 residues. Germline V CDR1 and CDR2: MNHEY, SMNVEV (reference sequence). V lost 6 bases to trimming and J lost 1 base; unmatched junction nucleotides: 1. CDR3: CASRGLAGTDTQYF. Here the CDR3 DNA reads TGTGCCAGCAGAGGACTAGCGGGCACAGATACGCAGTATTTT.

The V call is TRBV28, the J call TRBJ1-2, with 10 bases matching TRBD1. In germline, CDR1 is MDHEN, CDR2 SYDVKM. The V gene end was trimmed by 1 base and the J gene end by 8 bases; junction bases not matched to a gene: 7. The CDR3 contains 15 residues. CDR3 sequence reads: CASSLSRDRGGGYTF. Written as DNA, the CDR3 is TGTGCCAGCAGTTTATCCCGGGACAGGGGAGGAGGCTACACCTTC.

The rearrangement joins TRBV6-1 to TRBJ1-5; D unresolved. V shed 1 base and J shed 0 bases, with 7 bases lying between them. In germline, CDR1 is MNHNS, CDR2 SASEGT. The CDR3 has 15 residues. CDR3 region: CASSEGLISNQPQHF. The CDR3 DNA reads TGTGCCAGCAGTGAAGGACTGATTAGCAATCAGCCCCAGCATTTT.

The chain recombines TRBV4-2 with TRBJ1-5; D ambiguous. The V and J ends lost 0 bases and 2 bases respectively, with 14 bases between them. Germline CDR1 LGHNA, CDR2 YNFKEQ. CDR3 length: 17 residues. The CDR3 region is CASSQDANVLGNQPQHF. In DNA, the CDR3 is TGTGCCAGCAGCCAAGACGCTAATGTATTGGGCAATCAGCCCCAGCATTTT.

The J gene is TRBJ2-7, the V gene TRBV27, with 12 bases that match TRBD1. The V segment lost 0 bases and the J segment 5 bases; nucleotides outside the gene matches: 5. Germline lookup yields CDR1 MNHEY and CDR2 SMNVEV (reference sequence). The CDR3 is 16 residues long. The CDR3: CASSLSGQGAKNEQYF. The CDR3 DNA is TGTGCCAGCAGTTTATCGGGACAGGGGGCGAAGAACGAGCAGTACTTC.

The genes are TRBV27 and TRBJ1-1; possibly TRBD1 for D (6 bases). This CDR3 is built from 14 residues. Per germline, CDR1 MNHEY and CDR2 SMNVEV (reference sequence). V lost 6 bases and J lost 2, with 13 bases in between. The CDR3 sequence is CASRRWGGNTEAFF. The CDR3 nucleotides are TGTGCCAGCAGGAGGTGGGGGGGCAACACTGAAGCTTTCTTT.

The chain uses TRBV29-1 and TRBJ2-1; D may be TRBD1 (5 bases). Germline V gene sequence: CDR1 SQVTM, CDR2 ANQGSEA. V shed 4 bases and J shed 9 bases, with 19 bases lying between them. The CDR3 consists of 14 residues. The CDR3 protein is CSVGLTLTQGEQFF. The DNA of the CDR3 is TGCAGCGTTGGACTGACTCTTACGCAGGGTGAGCAGTTCTTC.

The chain combines TRBV5-1 with TRBJ2-1; possible D gene TRBD2, 6 bases. V lost 4 bases, J lost 4 bases, and 21 bases lay in between. The CDR3 loop spans 17 amino acids. The germline V gene has CDR1 SGHRS and CDR2 YFSETQ. The CDR3 region is CASSTTPGGPTYNEQFF. DNA of the CDR3: TGCGCCAGCAGCACAACCCCAGGAGGGCCTACATACAATGAGCAGTTCTTC.

This chain uses TRBV7-6 with TRBJ1-4; TRBD1 might be the D (5 bases). Trimming shortened V by 3 bases and J by 0 bases, and 14 bases separated the two germline ends. Germline V gives CDR1 SGHVS, CDR2 FNYEAQ. This CDR3 spans 17 amino acids. The CDR3 DNA sequence: TGTGCCAGCAGCTTCAACCCCGGGGCTGCAACTAATGAAAAACTGTTTTTT. Protein sequence: CASSFNPGAATNEKLFF.

This clone was seen just once. This chain connects TRBV29-1 to TRBJ2-3; D is possibly TRBD2 (6 bases). This CDR3 comprises 15 residues. Deletions cut 6 bases from V and 3 bases from J, with 19 bases between. Germline-derived CDR1 and CDR2 are SQVTM and ANQGSEA. The CDR3 protein is CSVAWGSGGTDTQYF. The CDR3, as DNA: TGCAGCGTCGCCTGGGGTAGCGGAGGGACAGATACGCAGTATTTT.

The CDR3 DNA sequence: TGCGCCAGCAGCTTGCCGGAGCTGGGTGGGGCAGGACCTTCCTACGAGCAGTACTTC. The encoded protein is CASSLPELGGAGPSYEQYF. J is TRBJ2-7 and V is TRBV5-1; perhaps TRBD1 as D (5 bases). This CDR3 contains 19 residues. Per the germline V gene, CDR1 is SGHRS and CDR2 is YFSETQ. Trimming stripped 1 base from V and 1 base from J, with 24 bases between.

The V gene is TRBV25-1, the J gene TRBJ2-1; D not resolved. CDR1 and CDR2 from the germline V gene are MGHDK and SYGVNS. This CDR3 contains 13 residues. Trimming removed 6 bases at V and 3 bases at J, with 9 bases between. In DNA, the CDR3 is TGTGCCAGCAGCCTAGAAATCTACAATGAGCAGTTCTTC. Its protein product is CASSLEIYNEQFF.

The genes are TRBV2 and TRBJ2-2; the match to TRBD1 covers 7 bases. Trimming at V came to 1 base and at J to 8 bases, leaving 10 bases not matched to a gene. This CDR3 has 16 residues. Germline values: CDR1 SNHLY, CDR2 FYNNEI. CDR3 nucleotide sequence: TGTGCCAGCAGTGAAGACGTGATAGGGGGCGCGGGGGAGCTGTTTTTT. Encoded protein: CASSEDVIGGAGELFF.

The chain links TRBV19 to TRBJ2-2; the D gene is possibly TRBD2 (5 bases). The V and J ends lost 8 bases and 1 base respectively, with 14 bases between them. The CDR3 spans 15 residues. CDR1 is LNHDA, CDR2 SQIVND, per germline (reference sequence). The CDR3 DNA sequence: TGTGCCAGTTCGAAAGACGGAGGGAACACCGGGGAGCTGTTTTTT. Its translation: CASSKDGGNTGELFF.

V and J are TRBV28 and TRBJ1-3, with a tentative D call TRBD1 (5 bases). The V gene's germline CDR1 is MDHEN and CDR2 SYDVKM. V lost 7 bases to trimming and J lost 0 bases, with 13 bases between them. The CDR3 is 15 amino acids. The CDR3 nucleotides read TGTGCCAGCATCCCGGGGCAGTCCTCTGGAAACACCATATATTTT. Translation gives CASIPGQSSGNTIYF.

The rearrangement uses TRBV29-1 and TRBJ1-3, with D uncertain. The CDR3 is 13 amino acids. Germline V gives CDR1 SQVTM, CDR2 ANQGSEA. The ends were cut back, 4 bases at V and 4 bases at J, with 11 bases in the middle. The CDR3 loop reads CSVATSIGNTIYF. The CDR3 bases are TGCAGCGTTGCGACCAGCATCGGAAACACCATATATTTT.

This clone was seen only once. The CDR3 DNA follows: TGCAGCGTAGCCGGGACTAGCGGGAGCGGGGGATCTAGCACAGATACGCAGTATTTT. This translates into CSVAGTSGSGGSSTDTQYF. The rearrangement joins TRBV29-1 to TRBJ2-3, with 14 bases that match TRBD2. CDR1 and CDR2 from the germline V gene are SQVTM and ANQGSEA. After removal of 6 bases from V and 0 bases from J, the junction contained 14 bases not matched to a gene. CDR3 size: 19 residues.

This chain uses TRBV6-6 with TRBJ2-5; no definite D call. Trimming removed 7 bases from V and 1 base from J, with 10 bases in between. There are 13 residues in the CDR3. Germline values: CDR1 MNHNY, CDR2 SVGAGI (reference sequence). This CDR3 reads CASMGLGQETQYF. The CDR3 DNA reads as TGTGCCAGCATGGGGTTGGGCCAAGAGACCCAGTACTTC.

The CDR3 loop reads CASTLGGGQHTQYF. DNA of the CDR3: TGTGCCAGCACTCTTGGGGGGGGGCAGCATACGCAGTATTTT. This sequence joins TRBV6-1 and TRBJ2-3, with a tentative D call TRBD2 (7 bases). V dropped 7 bases and J dropped 7 bases, with 18 bases sitting between them. The germline V gene has CDR1 MNHNS and CDR2 SASEGT. The length of the CDR3 is 14 residues.

This chain links TRBV25-1 with TRBJ2-5, with D perhaps matching TRBD2 (5 bases). The ends were cut back, 8 bases at V and 4 bases at J, with 8 bases in the middle. CDR3 size: 11 residues. Germline V gene data show CDR1 as MGHDK and CDR2 as SYGVNS. CDR3 protein: CASERGETQYF. CDR3 nucleotide sequence: TGTGCCAGCGAACGGGGAGAGACCCAGTACTTC.

This clone occurred a few times. The chain links TRBV7-9 to TRBJ1-4; D may be TRBD1 (5 bases). The V and J ends lost 5 bases and 7 bases respectively, with 23 bases between them. Germline CDR1 and CDR2: SEHNR and FQNEAQ (reference sequence). The CDR3 runs 17 residues. CDR3 sequence (DNA): TGTGCCAGCAGCCCCGTTGGGGGGGGACTGTTGAGTGAAAAACTGTTTTTT. Protein product: CASSPVGGGLLSEKLFF.

The chain employs TRBV5-1 and TRBJ2-1; perhaps TRBD1 as D (6 bases). This CDR3 has 13 residues. The V and J ends lost 5 bases and 4 bases respectively, with 10 bases between them. Germline V gene sequence: CDR1 SGHRS, CDR2 YFSETQ. This chain's CDR3 is CASSYQGYNEQFF. In DNA form, the CDR3 reads TGCGCCAGCAGTTATCAGGGGTACAATGAGCAGTTCTTC.

V and J are TRBV7-9 and TRBJ1-1; D possibly corresponds to TRBD1 (5 bases). The CDR3 runs to 19 residues. Trimming removed 7 bases from V and 6 bases from J, with 33 bases in between. Germline loops: CDR1 SEHNR, CDR2 FQNEAQ (reference sequence). The CDR3 loop is CASTTPIPGDVGRRAEAFF. CDR3 DNA: TGTGCCAGCACCACCCCGATCCCGGGGGACGTGGGGCGAAGGGCTGAAGCTTTCTTT. Based on the CDR3 plus reference TRBV7-9 and TRBJ1-1, the full variable domain is DTGVSQNPRHKITKRGQNVTFRCDPISEHNRLYWYRQTLGQGPEFLTYFQNEAQLEKSRLLSDRFSAERPKGSFSTLEIQRTEQGDSAMYLCASTTPIPGDVGRRAEAFFGQGTRLTVV.

V and J are TRBV2 and TRBJ1-5; 7 positions agree with TRBD1. CDR3 length equals 13 residues. The germline V gene encodes CDR1 SNHLY and CDR2 FYNNEI. J was trimmed by 0 bases and V by 8 bases; bases with no gene match: 1. DNA for the CDR3: TGTGCCAGCTGGGACAGTAGCAATCAGCCCCAGCATTTT. It codes for CASWDSSNQPQHF.

This sequence joins TRBV30 and TRBJ2-5, with 11 positions matching TRBD2. V trimming: 2 bases; J trimming: 2 bases; junction bases outside the gene matches: 16. This CDR3 region has 19 residues. Germline V gene sequence: CDR1 GTSNPN, CDR2 SVGIG (reference sequence). CDR3 sequence (DNA): TGTGCCTGGAGTCCTCCGGATAGCGGGAGGGCCCTGTGGCAAGAGACCCAGTACTTC. Its translation: CAWSPPDSGRALWQETQYF.

This clone came up a few times. The chain links TRBV20-1 to TRBJ2-7; D ambiguous. Per germline, CDR1 DFQATT and CDR2 SNEGSKA (reference sequence). V lost 7 bases and J lost 7, with 14 bases in between. This CDR3 has 11 amino acids. The DNA for the CDR3 is TGCAGTGAGGGCAGGTTAGAAGAGCAGTACTTC. Its protein product is CSEGRLEEQYF.

Notes on this clone: One end of the junction varies from germline; a read error may be responsible. The chain combines TRBV7-2 with TRBJ2-4; 7 bases are a match to TRBD2. This CDR3 has 12 amino acids. Looked up from germline, CDR1 is SGHTA and CDR2 is FQGNSA. The CDR3 region has the DNA TGTGCCAGCATCGAAACGGGAGGACTAGTTCACTTC. Its protein is CASIETGGLVHF.